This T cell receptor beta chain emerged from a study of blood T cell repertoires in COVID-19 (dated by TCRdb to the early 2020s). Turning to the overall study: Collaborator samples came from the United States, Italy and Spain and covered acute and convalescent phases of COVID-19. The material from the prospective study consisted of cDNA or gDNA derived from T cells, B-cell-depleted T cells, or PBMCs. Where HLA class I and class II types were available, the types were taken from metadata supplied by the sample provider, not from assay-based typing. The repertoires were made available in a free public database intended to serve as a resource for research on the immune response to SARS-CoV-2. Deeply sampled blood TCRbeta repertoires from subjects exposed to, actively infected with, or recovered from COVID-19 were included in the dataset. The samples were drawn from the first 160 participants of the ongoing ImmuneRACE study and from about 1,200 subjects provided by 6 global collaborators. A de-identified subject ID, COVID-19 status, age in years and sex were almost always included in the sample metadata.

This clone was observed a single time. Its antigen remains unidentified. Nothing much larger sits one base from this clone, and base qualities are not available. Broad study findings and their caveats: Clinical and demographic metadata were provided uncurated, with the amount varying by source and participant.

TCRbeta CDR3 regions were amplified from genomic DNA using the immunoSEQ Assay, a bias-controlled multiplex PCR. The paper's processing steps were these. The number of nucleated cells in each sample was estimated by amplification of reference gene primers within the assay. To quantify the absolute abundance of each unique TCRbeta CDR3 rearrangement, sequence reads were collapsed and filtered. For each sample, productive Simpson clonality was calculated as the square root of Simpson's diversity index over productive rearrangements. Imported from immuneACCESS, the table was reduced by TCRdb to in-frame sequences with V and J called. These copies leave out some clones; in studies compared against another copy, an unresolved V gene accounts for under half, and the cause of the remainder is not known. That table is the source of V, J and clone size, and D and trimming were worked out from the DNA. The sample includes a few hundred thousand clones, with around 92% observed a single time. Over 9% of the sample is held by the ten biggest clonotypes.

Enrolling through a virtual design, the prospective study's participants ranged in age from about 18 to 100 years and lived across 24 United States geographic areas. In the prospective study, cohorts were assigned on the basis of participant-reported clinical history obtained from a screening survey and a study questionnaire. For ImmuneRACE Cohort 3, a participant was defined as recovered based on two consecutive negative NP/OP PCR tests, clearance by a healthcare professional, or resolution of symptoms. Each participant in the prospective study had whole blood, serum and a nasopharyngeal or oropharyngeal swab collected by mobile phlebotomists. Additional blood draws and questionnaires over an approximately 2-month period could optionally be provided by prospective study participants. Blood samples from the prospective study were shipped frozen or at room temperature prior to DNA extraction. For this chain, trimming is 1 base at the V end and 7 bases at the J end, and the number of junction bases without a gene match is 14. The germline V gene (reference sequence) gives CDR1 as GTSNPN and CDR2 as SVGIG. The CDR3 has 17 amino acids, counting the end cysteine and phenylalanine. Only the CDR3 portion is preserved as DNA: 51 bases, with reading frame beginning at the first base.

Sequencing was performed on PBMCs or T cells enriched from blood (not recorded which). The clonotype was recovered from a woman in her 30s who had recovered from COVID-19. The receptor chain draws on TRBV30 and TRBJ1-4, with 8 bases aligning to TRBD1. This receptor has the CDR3 CAWSAPGTGKRSEKLFF. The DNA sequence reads TGTGCCTGGAGTGCCCCCGGGACAGGCAAAAGGAGTGAAAAACTGTTTTTT.